This TCR beta chain was captured by sequencing in a study of blood T cell repertoires in COVID-19. Sequenced by immunoSEQ multiplex PCR; TCRdb stores in-frame clones only, minus some. The table lists some 190,000 clones, nearly 90% of them singletons. Germline loops: CDR1 LNHDA, CDR2 SQIVND (reference sequence). This CDR3 region has 14 residues. The ends were cut back, 5 bases at V and 5 bases at J, with 12 bases in the middle. The sequencing input was PBMCs or T cells enriched from blood (not recorded which). The chain combines TRBV19 with TRBJ2-2, with D possibly being TRBD2 (6 bases). This sequence originates from a woman aged 40 to 49 with acute COVID-19. CDR3 nucleotides: TGTGCCAGTAGTCCTTTGGGGGGAACCGGGGAGCTGTTTTTT. It encodes CASSPLGGTGELFF.